This T cell receptor beta chain was captured by sequencing in a study of T cell changes during pregnancy in multiple sclerosis. Method: immunoSEQ multiplex PCR; TCRdb's copy keeps in-frame clones and lacks some. This sample yields some 30,000 clones, of which 91% are seen a single time; about 4.3% belongs to the top ten. The CDR3 has 15 residues. Germline loops: CDR1 MNHEY, CDR2 SVGAGI. Trimming cost V 2 bases and J 1 base; bases outside gene matches: 4. The sample in question was CD8+ T cells from peripheral blood mononuclear cells, obtained in the second trimester of pregnancy. The sequence was collected from a female donor in good health, enrolled as a control in a pregnancy study. The V and J genes are TRBV6-5 and TRBJ2-7; TRBD1 matches at 8 bases. CDR3 sequence (DNA): TGTGCCAGCAGTTACATGACAGGGGCTTCCTACGAGCAGTACTTC. Its protein is CASSYMTGASYEQYF.